This entry lists 32 T cell receptor beta chains sequenced from one sample in a study of CD8 T cells in ankylosing spondylitis. The study, taken as a whole, reports: Blood of patients with ankylosing spondylitis appeared to be characterized by a TCR beta motif of roughly eight highly homologous variants.

These receptors have no known antigen. TCRdb re-analysed the 5' RACE reads in MiXCR, keeping a single row per CDR3 protein. The data show around 450,000 distinct CDR3 sequences, with 26% seen just once and 0.85% to 1% held by the top ten. The sample comprised blood, either unsorted or a sorted T cell fraction (not recorded which). These receptors were obtained from a male donor with ankylosing spondylitis.

This clonotype showed up just a few times. V and J are TRBV20-1 and TRBJ2-1, with TRBD2 identical over 15 bases. Germline V CDR1 and CDR2: DFQATT, SNEGSKA (reference sequence). The CDR3 length is 13 residues. Losses at the gene ends were 0 bases for V and 14 bases for J; bases not matched to a gene: 2. The CDR3 nucleotides are TGCAGTGCTAGAGACGGACTAGCGGGAGGGAAGTTCTTC. Translating it yields CSARDGLAGGKFF.

This clonotype was detected only a few times. J is TRBJ1-5 and V is TRBV6-1; 8 nucleotides line up with TRBD1. V lost 6 bases, J lost 7 bases, and 14 bases stayed unmatched. Germline CDR1 is MNHNS and CDR2 is SASEGT. The CDR3 runs 16 residues. CDR3 sequence (DNA): TGTGCCAGCAGCAATCTACCAGGACAGGGCAGCCAGCCCCAGCATTTT. It yields the protein CASSNLPGQGSQPQHF.

This clonotype was observed a few times. The J gene is TRBJ2-3, the V gene TRBV10-3, with 16 bases matching TRBD2. This CDR3 spans 17 amino acids. V trimming: 2 bases; J trimming: 5 bases; junction bases outside the gene matches: 4. In germline, CDR1 is ENHRY, CDR2 SYGVKD. The CDR3 region is CAISEGTSGRAGDTQYF. In nucleotides, the CDR3 is TGTGCCATCAGTGAGGGGACTAGCGGGAGGGCCGGAGATACGCAGTATTTT.

The chain joins TRBV20-1 to TRBJ2-7, with 7 bases matching TRBD1. Germline V gives CDR1 DFQATT, CDR2 SNEGSKA (reference sequence). The J segment lost 4 bases and the V segment lost 4 bases, leaving 4 bases of the junction unmatched. This CDR3 has 12 amino acids. For the CDR3, the DNA is TGCAGTGCTAAAAAACAGGGGTACGAGCAGTACTTC. Encoded protein: CSAKKQGYEQYF.

This clonotype was counted only a few times. The chain couples TRBV29-1 to TRBJ2-1; 7 nucleotides agree with TRBD2. The CDR3 runs to 14 residues. The J segment lost 8 bases and the V segment lost 7 bases, leaving 14 bases of the junction unmatched. Germline CDR1 and CDR2: SQVTM and ANQGSEA. The chain's CDR3 is CSALRTMGGDEQFF. The CDR3 DNA sequence: TGCAGCGCTCTCCGGACGATGGGAGGGGATGAGCAGTTCTTC.

This clonotype was seen ten or more times. The rearrangement uses TRBV6-2 or TRBV6-3 and TRBJ1-5; D perhaps matches TRBD1 (6 bases). From germline, CDR1 is MNHEY and CDR2 SVGEGT. Deletions cut 5 bases from V and 5 bases from J, with 13 bases between. CDR3 length equals 14 residues. CDR3 loop: CASSQGSGYQPQHF. For the CDR3, the DNA is TGTGCCAGCAGTCAGGGGTCGGGATATCAGCCCCAGCATTTT.

Only a few counts were recorded for this clonotype. The chain recombines TRBV12-3 or TRBV12-4 with TRBJ1-1; D unclear. The CDR3 length is 14 residues. Trimming stripped 3 bases from V and 5 bases from J, with 13 bases between. The DNA of the CDR3 is TGTGCCAGCAGTTTGGCCGGACGGAGGACTGAAGCTTTCTTT. Encoded protein: CASSLAGRRTEAFF.

This clonotype occurred a few times. The chain links TRBV5-1 to TRBJ1-2; the D is unclear. Germline assignment: CDR1 SGHRS and CDR2 YFSETQ. The germline V and J ends were trimmed by 5 bases and 8 bases, with 16 bases remaining between them. The CDR3 is 13 amino acids. For the CDR3, the DNA is TGCGCCAGCAGTCATGGTGGAGTTCCGGGCTACACCTTC. Its protein is CASSHGGVPGYTF.

This clonotype was found a few times. This rearrangement joins TRBV29-1 to TRBJ1-2; tentatively, D is TRBD1 (6 bases). Trimming stripped 4 bases from V and 2 bases from J, with 8 bases between. Looked up from germline, CDR1 is SQVTM and CDR2 is ANQGSEA. This CDR3 has 12 residues. CDR3 protein: CSVAGANYGYTF. The DNA of the CDR3 is TGCAGCGTTGCAGGGGCAAACTATGGCTACACCTTC. The whole variable domain, remainder taken from reference TRBV29-1 and TRBJ1-2, is SAVISQKPSRDICQRGTSLTIQCQVDSQVTMMFWYRQQPGQSLTLIATANQGSEATYESGFVIDKFPISRPNLTFSTLTVSNMSPEDSSIYLCSVAGANYGYTFGSGTRLTVV.

This sequence joins TRBV6-6 and TRBJ2-5; D is undetermined. Trimming took off 2 bases at V and 4 bases at J, with 8 bases between the two ends. CDR1 and CDR2 (germline): MNHNY, SVGAGI (reference sequence). The CDR3 contains 13 residues. The CDR3 sequence is CASSYTGVETQYF. CDR3 DNA sequence: TGTGCCAGCAGTTACACCGGTGTAGAGACCCAGTACTTC.

CDR3 protein: CSASYRSYEQYF. The CDR3, as DNA: TGCAGTGCTAGTTATAGATCCTACGAGCAGTACTTC. V and J are TRBV20-1 and TRBJ2-7; D not certain. This CDR3 is built from 12 residues. Trimming took off 3 bases at V and 1 base at J, with 7 bases between the two ends. Germline CDR1 DFQATT, CDR2 SNEGSKA (reference sequence).

This clonotype showed up just a few times. This chain uses TRBV3-1 with TRBJ2-1; D gene uncertain. Per the germline V gene, CDR1 is LGHDT and CDR2 is YNNKEL (reference sequence). The CDR3 is 15 residues long. Trimming pared 0 bases from V and 7 bases from J, leaving 13 bases between. The CDR3 sequence is CASSQDSGLRNEQFF. The CDR3 bases are TGTGCCAGCAGCCAAGATAGTGGTCTTCGGAATGAGCAGTTCTTC.

The chain employs TRBV21-1 and TRBJ2-7. TRBV21-1 is a pseudogene segment. This CDR3 is built from 12 residues. DNA of the CDR3: TGTGCCAGCAGCATAAAAGGGTTCGAGCAGTACGTC. It yields the protein CASSIKGFEQYV.

This clonotype was observed a few times. This rearrangement joins TRBV5-1 to TRBJ2-3; D is perhaps TRBD1 (6 bases). Looked up from germline, CDR1 is SGHRS and CDR2 is YFSETQ. The V end lost 0 bases, the J end lost 0 bases, and 11 bases lay between the germline ends. This CDR3 is 16 amino acids long. The CDR3 protein is CASSLEGELSTDTQYF. The CDR3 DNA sequence: TGCGCCAGCAGCTTGGAGGGGGAGCTTAGCACAGATACGCAGTATTTT.

This clonotype was seen a handful of times. The chain joins TRBV5-1 to TRBJ2-3; D is unclear. Germline loops: CDR1 SGHRS, CDR2 YFSETQ. Trimming took 5 bases from V and 0 from J, leaving 10 bases between them. The CDR3 consists of 14 residues. This chain's CDR3 is CASRLITSTDTQYF. CDR3 in DNA: TGCGCCAGCAGACTGATTACTAGCACAGATACGCAGTATTTT.

The V and J genes are TRBV20-1 and TRBJ2-1; D is perhaps TRBD2 (5 bases). V lost 3 bases, J lost 2 bases, and 11 bases lay in between. The CDR3 contains 14 residues. The germline CDR1 and CDR2 sequences are DFQATT and SNEGSKA (reference sequence). The DNA for the CDR3 is TGCAGTGCTAGCAGACCGGGGACCTACAATGAGCAGTTCTTC. It yields the protein CSASRPGTYNEQFF.

This chain connects TRBV10-1 to TRBJ2-1; D is uncertain. Germline V lookup: CDR1 WNHNN, CDR2 SYGVQD (reference sequence). Trimming shortened V by 4 bases and J by 6 bases, and 7 bases separated the two germline ends. CDR3 length: 12 residues. The CDR3 loop is CASSGSTNEQFF. The CDR3 DNA follows: TGCGCCAGCAGTGGTAGCACCAATGAGCAGTTCTTC.

This clonotype was seen ten or more times. The chain combines TRBV5-1 with TRBJ2-1; 9 nucleotides line up with TRBD1. The CDR3 is 14 amino acids. V shed 3 bases and J 7 bases; nucleotides not matched to a gene: 5. CDR1 SGHRS and CDR2 YFSETQ come from the germline V gene. CDR3 nucleotides: TGCGCCAGCAGCTCAGCCGGGACAGGGAATGAGCAGTTCTTC. Encoded protein: CASSSAGTGNEQFF.

V is TRBV20-1 and J is TRBJ2-2; D ambiguous. Germline V gene lookup returns CDR1 DFQATT and CDR2 SNEGSKA (reference sequence). The CDR3 runs to 15 residues. Trimming cost V 2 bases and J 1 base, with 11 bases left between them. CDR3 in DNA: TGCAGTGCTAGAATCCCAGGCGGGAACACCGGGGAGCTGTTTTTT. Encoded protein: CSARIPGGNTGELFF.

This clonotype was seen a handful of times. The CDR3 sequence: CASSLSGLSGNTIYF. The CDR3 DNA sequence: TGTGCCAGCAGTTTGTCGGGCCTCTCTGGAAACACCATATATTTT. The gene calls are TRBV27 and TRBJ1-3, with D unresolved. Germline CDR1 reads MNHEY; CDR2 reads SMNVEV (reference sequence). The CDR3 is 15 residues long. V was shortened by 3 bases and J by 0 bases, with 9 bases between the two germline ends.

The gene calls are TRBV29-1 and TRBJ2-1; D might be TRBD2 (6 bases). V was shortened by 0 bases and J by 14 bases, with 14 bases between the two germline ends. The CDR3 has 12 residues. Germline V gene data show CDR1 as SQVTM and CDR2 as ANQGSEA. Here the CDR3 DNA reads TGCAGCGTTGAAGAGGGGACTTTGAAAAAGTTCTTC. Translating gives CSVEEGTLKKFF.

In this sample, this clonotype turned up a few times. The V and J genes are TRBV4-1 and TRBJ1-1; D possibly corresponds to TRBD1 (5 bases). Trimming took off 10 bases at V and 1 base at J, with 16 bases between the two ends. The germline V gene encodes CDR1 MGHRA and CDR2 YSYEKL. The CDR3 sequence is 14 residues long. Here the CDR3 DNA reads TGCGCCACCCGGCCCGGAGGGGCGAACACTGAAGCTTTCTTT. It yields the protein CATRPGGANTEAFF.

V gene TRBV12-3 or TRBV12-4 combines with J gene TRBJ2-1, with D tentatively TRBD2 (6 bases). The V gene lost 3 bases and the J gene lost 11 bases, with 11 bases spanning the gap. This CDR3 is 12 amino acids long. This CDR3 is CASSFGGNKQFF. The CDR3 DNA reads as TGTGCCAGCAGTTTTGGCGGGAATAAGCAGTTCTTC.

The chain is built from TRBV12-3 or TRBV12-4 and TRBJ2-1; perhaps TRBD1 as D (6 bases). The CDR3 covers 12 residues. Between the trimmed V and J ends, which lost 8 bases and 9 bases, there was a span of 14 bases. This CDR3 reads CASRARGIEQFF. The CDR3 coding sequence is TGTGCCAGCCGCGCTAGGGGGATTGAGCAGTTCTTC.

The chain links TRBV20-1 to TRBJ1-2; TRBD1 agrees at 7 bases. CDR1 is DFQATT and CDR2 is SNEGSKA in the germline V gene (reference sequence). V was pared by 5 bases and J by 6 bases, with 6 bases of the junction left unmatched. CDR3 length equals 12 residues. The CDR3 loop is CSAFQGDHGYTF. Here the CDR3 DNA reads TGCAGTGCTTTTCAGGGGGACCATGGCTACACCTTC.

V gene TRBV20-1 combines with J gene TRBJ1-1, with D tentatively TRBD1 (5 bases). Germline V gene data show CDR1 as DFQATT and CDR2 as SNEGSKA (reference sequence). This CDR3 comprises 12 residues. DNA for the CDR3: TGCAGGGCCCCACAGGAGTTAGCTGAAGCTTTCTTT. Amino acids: CRAPQELAEAFF.

CDR3 protein: CSVLGNSNQPQHF. The CDR3 nucleotides read TGCAGTGTCTTGGGGAATAGCAATCAGCCCCAGCATTTT. The V gene is TRBV20-1, the J gene TRBJ1-5; D is unresolved. The CDR3 extends over 13 amino acids. The V and J ends lost 7 bases and 0 bases respectively, with 10 bases between them. Germline CDR1 DFQATT, CDR2 SNEGSKA (reference sequence).

The rearrangement links TRBV5-1 to TRBJ2-7; no clear D. Trimming left V 1 base short and J 6 bases short, with 5 bases between. The CDR3 loop spans 11 amino acids. Germline V lookup: CDR1 SGHRS, CDR2 YFSETQ. CDR3 coding DNA: TGCGCCAGCAGCTTGACAGCCGAGCAGTACTTC. This translates into CASSLTAEQYF.

This chain joins TRBV27 and TRBJ2-2; no reliable D call. Germline CDR1 MNHEY, CDR2 SMNVEV (reference sequence). The CDR3 totals 16 residues. Trimming pared 7 bases from V and 3 bases from J, leaving 18 bases between. CDR3 coding DNA: TGTGCCAGCAATCCCAAAGTCCGTCCGGACACCGGGGAGCTGTTTTTT. Protein sequence: CASNPKVRPDTGELFF.

V usage is TRBV3-1 and J usage is TRBJ2-7, with D possibly TRBD1 on 5 matching bases. V shed 2 bases and J shed 2 bases, with 7 bases lying between them. The V gene's germline CDR1 is LGHDT and CDR2 YNNKEL (reference sequence). CDR3 length: 13 residues. CDR3 sequence reads: CASSQTGPYEQYF. DNA for the CDR3: TGTGCCAGCAGCCAAACAGGCCCCTACGAGCAGTACTTC.

This clonotype was detected a few times. The gene calls are TRBV29-1 and TRBJ1-1, with a weak D call TRBD1 (5 bases). Looked up from germline, CDR1 is SQVTM and CDR2 is ANQGSEA. Trimming cost V 3 bases and J 3 bases, with 11 bases left between them. The CDR3 sequence is 13 residues long. CDR3 loop: CSVDSGRDTEAFF. CDR3 DNA sequence: TGCAGCGTTGATTCAGGGAGGGACACTGAAGCTTTCTTT.

A few counts support this clonotype. The rearrangement links TRBV7-2 to TRBJ2-3, with 12 positions matching TRBD2. Germline trimming cut 3 bases from V and 8 bases from J; bases unmatched to any gene: 9. The V gene's germline CDR1 is SGHTA and CDR2 FQGNSA. The CDR3 consists of 16 residues. The CDR3 loop is CASSFQTSGSGTTQYF. Written as DNA, the CDR3 is TGTGCCAGCAGCTTCCAGACTAGCGGGAGTGGTACTACGCAGTATTTT.